This entry is about one T cell receptor beta chain. What it binds is not known. Trimming took 4 bases from V and 5 from J; bases not matched to a gene: 10. The CDR3 is made up of 15 amino acids. Looked up from germline, CDR1 is SGHAT and CDR2 is FQNNGV. This entry belongs to a study of cytomegalovirus exposure and HLA in healthy donors. General observations from the study: An observed cluster of highly shared sequence variants was recorded as a likely sequencing artifact.

Amplification used 60 Vbeta primers and 13 Jbeta primers. Measured with immunoSEQ multiplex PCR; TCRdb has only the in-frame clones, and not every one. Of fewer than 75,000 clones in the sample, 65% to 85% were seen once. This sequence joins TRBV11-2 and TRBJ1-1, with TRBD1 identical over 7 bases. Sequenced sample: PBMCs. This TCR was sampled from a woman aged 25 to 39 in good health and CMV-seronegative. CDR3 sequence (DNA): TGTGCCAGCAGCTCGCGACTACAGGGGAAAACTGAAGCTTTCTTT. Translation gives CASSSRLQGKTEAFF.